This T cell receptor beta chain was documented in a study of Ad26.COV2.S vaccination and SARS-CoV-2 variants. Study in general: Participant was drawn from the COV1001 Ad26.COV2.S trial arm. Study findings and constraints: Vaccine and placebo recipients had comparable breadth of non-spike TCRs.

Method: immunoSEQ multiplex PCR; TCRdb's copy keeps in-frame clones and lacks some. Seen here are roughly 700,000 clones, 89% observed once, and the top ten hold around 1.5%. J gave up 6 bases and V 6 bases, and 6 bases lay outside the gene matches. Germline V gene sequence: CDR1 SGHTA, CDR2 FQGNSA. CDR3 length: 15 residues. Stated treatment: around 19 received Ad26.COV2.S at low or high dose, single or two shots; a few received placebo; per-sample allocation not given. At day 63 after the first vaccine or placebo injection, samples were drawn. The sample holds one count of this clone. The target antigen is unknown.

The source was peripheral blood, collected in a trial of Ad26.COV2.S vaccine versus placebo. This sequence joins TRBV7-2 and TRBJ1-6, with TRBD1 matching over 9 bases. The clonotype comes from a person aged 18-65 years who received the Ad26.COV2.S COVID-19 vaccine or a placebo. The CDR3 loop reads CASRYPTGGNSPLHF. The DNA for the CDR3 is TGTGCCAGCAGGTACCCGACAGGGGGTAATTCACCCCTCCACTTT. Full variable domain (rest looked up from reference TRBV7-2 and TRBJ1-6): GAGVSQSPSNKVTEKGKDVELRCDPISGHTALYWYRQSLGQGLEFLIYFQGNSAPDKSGLPSDRFSAERTGGSVSTLTIQRTQQEDSAVYLCASRYPTGGNSPLHFGNGTRLTVT.